This T cell receptor beta chain is from a study of T cell responses to AZD1222 COVID-19 vaccine. The study, taken as a whole, reports: Just 6 or 7 people given AZD1222 tested seropositive at baseline. The sample set comprised mostly white British donors with more females, and clonal diversity was possibly underestimated. There were vaccine-associated CD4 TCRs across spike, dominant at 160-218 and 743-854.

The V gene's germline CDR1 is LGHNA and CDR2 YSLEER. Trimming removed 1 base at V and 4 bases at J, with 14 bases between. The CDR3 length is 16 residues. To note about this clone: Its antigen is as yet unknown.

Profiled with immunoSEQ multiplex PCR; TCRdb holds only in-frame clones, not every one. The sample lists 150,000 to 200,000 clones, 90% occurring once. Sequenced material: peripheral blood, taken on day 0 of AZD1222 vaccination. The gene calls are TRBV4-3 and TRBJ1-3; D uncertain. The TCR originated in an adult in good health. CDR3 sequence reads: CASSQVPTDSGNTIYF. The CDR3 DNA reads TGCGCCAGCAGCCAAGTCCCGACCGATTCAGGAAACACCATATATTTT.